The 18 T cell receptor beta chains below were found in one sample sequenced in a study of regulatory T cells in long-lasting Graves disease. The sample's time point: newly diagnosed GD, antithyroid drugs for less than 3 months. PBMC-extracted RNA yielded the TCR library. iRepertoire HTBI primers and Arm-PCR of CDR3 regions built TCR beta libraries. TCRdb re-derived calls from the multiplex PCR reads in MiXCR, one entry per CDR3 protein. The profile shows 530,000 or so distinct CDR3 sequences, 16% of them singletons. The same sample was also studied in work on T cells in Graves' hyperthyroidism and ophthalmopathy.

The sample in question was peripheral blood mononuclear cells (PBMCs), obtained at new diagnosis, from a patient treated with antithyroid drugs. The receptors shown here come from a man younger than 35 with Graves disease.

This chain connects TRBV7-3 to TRBJ2-3, with 7 bases identical to TRBD2. The V gene end was trimmed by 4 bases and the J gene end by 2 bases; junction bases not matched to a gene: 6. The CDR3 spans 15 residues. CDR1 and CDR2 (germline): SGHTA, FQGTGA. The CDR3 sequence is CASSSHGGITDTQYF. The CDR3 DNA follows: TGTGCCAGCAGCTCACACGGGGGGATCACAGATACGCAGTATTTT.

This clonotype was seen many times. CDR3 sequence (DNA): TGTGCCAGCAGCTTATCGGTGGGGCGGGAGCTTGATACGCAGTATTTT. Translation: CASSLSVGRELDTQYF. The chain uses TRBV7-6 and TRBJ2-3; 7 positions match TRBD2. CDR1 is SGHVS, CDR2 FNYEAQ, per germline. Trimming at V came to 2 bases and at J to 6 bases, leaving 11 bases not matched to a gene. The CDR3 is 16 residues long. Drawing the rest from reference TRBV7-6 and TRBJ2-3, the complete variable domain is GAGVSQSPRYKVTKRGQDVALRCDPISGHVSLYWYRQALGQGPEFLTYFNYEAQQDKSGLPNDRFSAERPEGSISTLTIQRTEQRDSAMYRCASSLSVGRELDTQYFGPGTRLTVL.

This clonotype was detected a few times. The CDR3 DNA follows: TGTGCCAGCAGCTATGGACTAGCTCCCGGGGAGCTGTTTTTT. This sequence encodes CASSYGLAPGELFF. The V and J genes are TRBV7-9 and TRBJ2-2, with 8 positions matching TRBD2. The CDR3 has 14 amino acids. V lost 4 bases to trimming and J lost 6 bases; unmatched junction nucleotides: 4. Germline CDR1 reads SEHNR; CDR2 reads FQNEAQ (reference sequence).

This clonotype was recorded a few times. A junction boundary mismatches the germline segment, possibly from a read error. This rearrangement joins TRBV30 to TRBJ2-3; 11 nucleotides align to TRBD1. The CDR3 covers 15 residues. The V gene's germline CDR1 is GTSNPN and CDR2 SVGIG (reference sequence). The CDR3 loop reads CAWSVWTGGTDTQYF. The CDR3 DNA follows: TGTGCCTGGAGTGTCTGGACAGGGGGCACGGATACGCAGTATTTT. Combining the CDR3 with reference TRBV30 and TRBJ2-3 gives the whole variable domain SQTIHQWPATLVQPVGSPLSLECTVEGTSNPNLYWYRQAAGRGLQLLFYSVGIGQISSEVPQNLSASRPQDRQFILSSKKLLLSDSGFYLCAWSVWTGGTDTQYFGPGTRLTVL.

This clonotype has just a few counts. The V call is TRBV20-1, the J call TRBJ2-1; 11 nucleotides line up with TRBD2. V trimming: 6 bases; J trimming: 4 bases; junction bases outside the gene matches: 20. CDR1 is DFQATT and CDR2 is SNEGSKA in the germline V gene (reference sequence). The CDR3 has 19 amino acids. In DNA, the CDR3 is TGCAGTGCACCCCGACAGGAAGCCGGGACTAGCGGAGAGTACAATGAGCAGTTCTTC. It specifies CSAPRQEAGTSGEYNEQFF.

The chain links TRBV27 to TRBJ2-7; possibly TRBD1 or TRBD2 for D (7 bases each). The CDR3 has 16 amino acids. Germline V gene lookup returns CDR1 MNHEY and CDR2 SMNVEV (reference sequence). The V end lost 4 bases, the J end lost 6 bases, and 22 bases lay between the germline ends. The CDR3 here is CASSSIPGAGGVEQYF. The CDR3 DNA sequence: TGTGCCAGCAGTTCTATACCCGGGGCAGGGGGGGTCGAGCAGTACTTC.

To note about this clonotype: One base away lies a much larger clone, so this may be a sequencing read error. The V gene is TRBV6-1, the J gene TRBJ1-1, with D perhaps matching TRBD1 (5 bases). This CDR3 is built from 17 residues. Trimming cost V 7 bases and J 7 bases, with 28 bases left between them. CDR1 MNHNS and CDR2 SASEGT come from the germline V gene. The CDR3 DNA is TGTGCCAGCAACCCATGGGCGGACACTAGTAACTCGCTTGAAGCTTTCTTT. This sequence encodes CASNPWADTSNSLEAFF.

This clonotype has only one observation. The gene calls are TRBV7-8 and TRBJ1-5; a weak D match, TRBD1 (6 bases). This CDR3 spans 16 amino acids. The germline V gene encodes CDR1 SGHVS and CDR2 FQNEAQ. Trimming removed 4 bases from V and 0 bases from J, with 13 bases in between. The CDR3 region is CASSYDRTPSNQPQHF. The CDR3 DNA reads TGTGCCAGCAGCTATGACAGGACGCCTAGCAATCAGCCCCAGCATTTT.

The chain carries TRBV6-1 and TRBJ1-2; D is ambiguous. Per germline, CDR1 MNHNS and CDR2 SASEGT. This CDR3 is built from 15 residues. The V gene lost 1 base and the J gene lost 0 bases, with 9 bases spanning the gap. The CDR3 loop is CASSEGSYSNYGYTF. CDR3 DNA: TGTGCCAGCAGTGAAGGGTCCTACTCTAACTATGGCTACACCTTC.

There are many counts of this clonotype. The chain recombines TRBV30 with TRBJ1-1; D is uncertain. The CDR3 is 12 residues long. V was pared by 5 bases and J by 1 base, with 8 bases between. CDR1 GTSNPN and CDR2 SVGIG come from the germline V gene (reference sequence). The CDR3 sequence: CAWGQANTEAFF. For the CDR3, the DNA is TGTGCCTGGGGCCAGGCGAACACTGAAGCTTTCTTT.

The V call is TRBV5-1, the J call TRBJ2-7, with 10 bases aligning to TRBD1. The CDR3 spans 18 residues. CDR1 SGHRS and CDR2 YFSETQ come from the germline V gene. V lost 1 base to trimming and J lost 3 bases; unmatched junction nucleotides: 13. This CDR3 is CASSLQSGTGVNNYEQYF. The CDR3 DNA is TGCGCCAGCAGCTTGCAATCCGGGACAGGGGTTAACAACTACGAGCAGTACTTC.

This clonotype was observed a handful of times. V is TRBV28 and J is TRBJ2-7; 10 bases are shared with TRBD2. The CDR3 has 14 amino acids. Trimming cost V 4 bases and J 6 bases; bases outside gene matches: 6. Germline CDR1 reads MDHEN; CDR2 reads SYDVKM. The CDR3 DNA reads TGTGCCAGCAGTTCCCTAGCGGGAGAGGTCGAGCAGTACTTC. Residues: CASSSLAGEVEQYF. Based on the CDR3 plus reference TRBV28 and TRBJ2-7, the full variable domain is DVKVTQSSRYLVKRTGEKVFLECVQDMDHENMFWYRQDPGLGLRLIYFSYDVKMKEKGDIPEGYSVSREKKERFSLILESASTNQTSMYLCASSSLAGEVEQYFGPGTRLTVT.

The V gene is TRBV24-1, the J gene TRBJ1-2; D gene uncertain. Germline CDR1 KGHDR, CDR2 SFDVKD. The V gene lost 9 bases and the J gene lost 2 bases, with 9 bases spanning the gap. This CDR3 is built from 12 residues. The CDR3 region has the DNA TGTGCCACCGCAGACGGAAACTATGGCTACACCTTC. Its protein product is CATADGNYGYTF.

The V call is TRBV19, the J call TRBJ1-5; D is unclear. CDR1 LNHDA and CDR2 SQIVND come from the germline V gene (reference sequence). The ends were cut back, 3 bases at V and 2 bases at J, with 14 bases in the middle. This CDR3 is built from 16 residues. This CDR3 reads CASSIPRGKGNQPQHF. The CDR3, as DNA: TGTGCCAGTAGTATCCCACGAGGGAAGGGCAATCAGCCCCAGCATTTT.

In this sample, this clonotype turned up many times. This chain connects TRBV6-5 to TRBJ1-2; D is perhaps TRBD1 (6 bases). Germline V CDR1 and CDR2: MNHEY, SVGAGI. The ends were cut back, 0 bases at V and 6 bases at J, with 14 bases in the middle. This CDR3 contains 15 residues. CDR3 residues: CASSYSNREADGYTF. CDR3 sequence (DNA): TGTGCCAGCAGTTACTCGAACAGGGAGGCGGATGGCTACACCTTC.

The V call is TRBV6-1, the J call TRBJ1-2, with 7 nucleotides matching TRBD1. V dropped 9 bases and J dropped 5; count of bases not matched to a gene: 9. The CDR3 has 13 residues. CDR1 and CDR2 from the germline V gene are MNHNS and SASEGT. The DNA for the CDR3 is TGTGCCAGTACCGACAGGGCCTCGTATGGCTACACCTTC. Translated, it gives CASTDRASYGYTF.

There are many counts of this clonotype. The V gene is TRBV20-1, the J gene TRBJ2-7; D not resolved. Germline assignment: CDR1 DFQATT and CDR2 SNEGSKA (reference sequence). This CDR3 has 13 residues. V was clipped by 3 bases and J by 0 bases, with 9 bases between them. The CDR3 spells CSARGYGSYEQYF. The CDR3 coding sequence is TGCAGTGCTAGGGGGTACGGCTCCTACGAGCAGTACTTC.

This clonotype has a handful of counts. This CDR3 reads CASSLKDRYYEQYF. The CDR3 nucleotides are TGTGCCAGCAGTTTAAAGGACAGGTACTACGAGCAGTACTTC. The chain links TRBV27 to TRBJ2-7; 7 nucleotides line up with TRBD1. Germline assignment: CDR1 MNHEY and CDR2 SMNVEV (reference sequence). Losses at the gene ends were 2 bases for V and 3 bases for J; bases not matched to a gene: 4. The CDR3 spans 14 residues.